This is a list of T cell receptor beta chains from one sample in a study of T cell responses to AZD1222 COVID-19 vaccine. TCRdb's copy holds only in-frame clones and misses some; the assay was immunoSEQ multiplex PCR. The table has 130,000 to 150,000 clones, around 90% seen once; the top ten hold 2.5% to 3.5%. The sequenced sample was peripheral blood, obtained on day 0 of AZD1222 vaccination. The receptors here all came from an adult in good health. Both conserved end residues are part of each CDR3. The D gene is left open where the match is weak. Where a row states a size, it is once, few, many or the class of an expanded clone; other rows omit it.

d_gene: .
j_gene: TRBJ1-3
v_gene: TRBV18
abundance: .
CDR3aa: CASSPPLGGDGNTIYF
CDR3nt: TGTGCCAGCTCACCACCGCTGGGAGGGGATGGAAACACCATATATTTT

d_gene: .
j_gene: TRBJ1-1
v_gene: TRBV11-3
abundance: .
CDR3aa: CASSFRGNTEAFF
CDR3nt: TGTGCCAGCAGCTTTCGGGGAAACACTGAAGCTTTCTTT

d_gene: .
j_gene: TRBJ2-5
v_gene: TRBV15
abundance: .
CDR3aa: CATSREMNSGGVTQYF
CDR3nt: TGTGCCACCAGCAGAGAGATGAACTCCGGAGGGGTGACCCAGTACTTC

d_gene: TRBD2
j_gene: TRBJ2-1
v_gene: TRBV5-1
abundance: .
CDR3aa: CASSQRSGGLYNEQFF
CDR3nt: TGCGCCAGCAGCCAGCGTAGCGGGGGACTTTACAATGAGCAGTTCTTC

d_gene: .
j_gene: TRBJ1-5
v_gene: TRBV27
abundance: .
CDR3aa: CASSPRRRDTYSNQPQHF
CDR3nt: TGTGCCAGCAGTCCGCGACGCCGGGACACCTATAGCAATCAGCCCCAGCATTTT

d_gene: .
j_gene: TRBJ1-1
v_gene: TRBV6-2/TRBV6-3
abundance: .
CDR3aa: CASSGPGMGDTEAFF
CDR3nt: TGTGCCAGCAGTGGGCCGGGGATGGGGGACACTGAAGCTTTCTTT

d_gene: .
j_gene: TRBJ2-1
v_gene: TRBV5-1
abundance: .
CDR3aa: CASSLGLDNEQFF
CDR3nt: TGCGCCAGCAGCTTGGGACTTGACAATGAGCAGTTCTTC

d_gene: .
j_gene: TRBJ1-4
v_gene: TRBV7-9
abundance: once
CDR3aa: CASTISRAGPEKLFF
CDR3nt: TGTGCCAGCACTATTAGTAGGGCAGGGCCTGAAAAACTGTTTTTT

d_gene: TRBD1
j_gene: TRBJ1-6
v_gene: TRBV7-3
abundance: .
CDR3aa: CASSPLDRGRSPLHF
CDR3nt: TGTGCCAGCAGCCCCTTGGACAGGGGAAGGTCACCCCTCCACTTT

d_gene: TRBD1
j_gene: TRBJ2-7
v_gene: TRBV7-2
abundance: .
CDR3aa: CASSRPGGSYEQYF
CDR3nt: TGTGCCAGCAGCCGTCCAGGGGGCTCCTACGAGCAGTACTTC

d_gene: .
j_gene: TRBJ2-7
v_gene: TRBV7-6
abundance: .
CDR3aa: CASSLEASSYEQYF
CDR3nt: TGTGCCAGCAGCTTAGAAGCGAGCTCCTACGAGCAGTACTTC

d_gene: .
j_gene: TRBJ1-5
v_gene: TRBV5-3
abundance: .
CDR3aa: CARRYGQPLSNQPQHF
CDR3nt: TGTGCCAGAAGGTATGGACAGCCCCTTAGCAATCAGCCCCAGCATTTT

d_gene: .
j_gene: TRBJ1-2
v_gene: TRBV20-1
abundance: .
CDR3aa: CSASRGRIYGYTF
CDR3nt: TGCAGTGCTAGTCGGGGACGGATATATGGCTACACCTTC

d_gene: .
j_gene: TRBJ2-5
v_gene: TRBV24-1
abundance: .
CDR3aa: CATSRPGSETQYF
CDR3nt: TGTGCCACCTCCCGGCCAGGGTCAGAGACCCAGTACTTC

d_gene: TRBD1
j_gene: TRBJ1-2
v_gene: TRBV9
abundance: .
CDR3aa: CASSVAGQGARGGYTF
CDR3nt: TGTGCCAGCAGCGTAGCCGGACAGGGGGCGCGAGGTGGCTACACCTTC

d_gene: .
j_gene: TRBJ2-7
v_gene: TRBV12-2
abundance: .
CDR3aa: CASRLEKRVGGQYF
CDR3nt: TGTGCAAGTCGCTTAGAGAAAAGGGTGGGAGGTCAGTACTTC

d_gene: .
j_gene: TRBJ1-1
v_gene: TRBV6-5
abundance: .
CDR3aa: CASNQRGAEAFF
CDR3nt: TGTGCCAGCAACCAAAGGGGCGCGGAAGCTTTCTTT

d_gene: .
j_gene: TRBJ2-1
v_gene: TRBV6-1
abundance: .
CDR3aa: CASSEPRGWSNEQFF
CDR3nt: TGTGCCAGCAGTGAACCTAGAGGCTGGAGCAATGAGCAGTTCTTC

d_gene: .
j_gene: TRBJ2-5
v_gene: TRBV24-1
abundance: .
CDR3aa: CATSDLSAGVEETQYF
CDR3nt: TGTGCCACCAGTGATTTGAGCGCAGGGGTGGAAGAGACCCAGTACTTC

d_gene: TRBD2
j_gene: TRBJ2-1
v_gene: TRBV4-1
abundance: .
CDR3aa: CASSQMGLAKNEQFF
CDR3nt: TGCGCCAGCAGCCAGATGGGACTAGCTAAGAATGAGCAGTTCTTC

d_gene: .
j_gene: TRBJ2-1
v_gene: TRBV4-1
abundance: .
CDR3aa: CASSQDPDYYNEQFF
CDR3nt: TGCGCCAGCAGCCAAGACCCAGATTACTACAATGAGCAGTTCTTC

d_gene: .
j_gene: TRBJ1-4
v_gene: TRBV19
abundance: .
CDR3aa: CASSMYAGRLATNEKLFF
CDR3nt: TGTGCCAGTAGTATGTATGCAGGGCGGTTGGCAACTAATGAAAAACTGTTTTTT

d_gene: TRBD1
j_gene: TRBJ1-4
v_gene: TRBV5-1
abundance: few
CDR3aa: CASSMQTGTGELFF
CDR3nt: TGCGCCAGCAGCATGCAAACCGGGACAGGGGAACTGTTTTTT

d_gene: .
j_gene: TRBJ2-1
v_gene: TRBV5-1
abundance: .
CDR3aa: CASSLVSGRLQYEQFF
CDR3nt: TGCGCCAGCAGCTTGGTGTCCGGGCGATTACAATATGAGCAGTTCTTC

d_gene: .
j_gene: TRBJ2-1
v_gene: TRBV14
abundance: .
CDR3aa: CASRDSNSYNEQFF
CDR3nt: TGTGCCAGCAGGGACAGCAACTCCTACAATGAGCAGTTCTTC

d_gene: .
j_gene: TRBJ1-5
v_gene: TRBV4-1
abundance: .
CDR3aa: CASSVYSNQPQHF
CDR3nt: TGCGCCAGCAGCGTGTACAGCAATCAGCCCCAGCATTTT

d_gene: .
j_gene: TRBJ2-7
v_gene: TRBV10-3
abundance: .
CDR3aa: CAIRRQEWGSYEQYF
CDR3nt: TGTGCCATCAGGAGACAGGAGTGGGGCTCCTACGAGCAGTACTTC

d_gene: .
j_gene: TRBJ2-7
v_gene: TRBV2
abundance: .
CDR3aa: CASKLVGREQYF
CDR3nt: TGTGCCAGCAAATTAGTGGGGCGAGAGCAGTACTTC

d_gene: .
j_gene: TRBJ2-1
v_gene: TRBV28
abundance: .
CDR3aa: CASSFGLNNEQFF
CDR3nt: TGTGCCAGCAGTTTTGGACTTAACAATGAGCAGTTCTTC

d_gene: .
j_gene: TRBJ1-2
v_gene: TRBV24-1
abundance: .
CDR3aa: CATSDFGEHGYTF
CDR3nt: TGTGCCACCAGTGATTTCGGGGAGCATGGCTACACCTTC

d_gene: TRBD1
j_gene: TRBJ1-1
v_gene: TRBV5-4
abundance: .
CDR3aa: CASSTGQHTEAFF
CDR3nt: TGTGCCAGCAGCACGGGACAGCACACTGAAGCTTTCTTT

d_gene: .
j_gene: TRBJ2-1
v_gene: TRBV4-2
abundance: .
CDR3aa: CASSRNRENEQFF
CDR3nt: TGTGCCAGCAGCCGAAACAGGGAAAATGAGCAGTTCTTC

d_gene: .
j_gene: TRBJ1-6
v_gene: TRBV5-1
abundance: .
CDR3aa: CASSLQGRGSPLHF
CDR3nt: TGCGCCAGCAGCTTGCAGGGTAGAGGGTCACCCCTCCACTTT

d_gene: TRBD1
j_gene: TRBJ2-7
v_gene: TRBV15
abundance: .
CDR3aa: CATSTRDRGEDEQYF
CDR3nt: TGTGCCACCAGCACCCGGGACAGGGGAGAGGACGAGCAGTACTTC

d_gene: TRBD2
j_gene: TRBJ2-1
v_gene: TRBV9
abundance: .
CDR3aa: CASTIGLAGGSQQFF
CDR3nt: TGTGCCAGCACCATAGGACTAGCGGGGGGTAGTCAGCAGTTCTTC

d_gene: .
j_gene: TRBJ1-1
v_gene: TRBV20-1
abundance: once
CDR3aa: CSASTTEAFF
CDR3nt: TGCAGTGCTTCTACTACTGAAGCTTTCTTT

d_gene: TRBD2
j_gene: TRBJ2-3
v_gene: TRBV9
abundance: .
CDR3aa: CASSVENSLAGADTQYF
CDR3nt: TGTGCCAGCAGCGTAGAAAACTCCCTAGCGGGAGCAGATACGCAGTATTTT

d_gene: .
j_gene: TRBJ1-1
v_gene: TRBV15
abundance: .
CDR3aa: CATSRDGLMNTEAFF
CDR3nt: TGTGCCACCAGCAGAGACGGGTTGATGAACACTGAAGCTTTCTTT

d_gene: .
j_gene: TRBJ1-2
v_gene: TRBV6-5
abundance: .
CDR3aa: CASSRVVVGGYTF
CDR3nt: TGTGCCTCCTCAAGAGTGGTGGTGGGTGGCTACACCTTC

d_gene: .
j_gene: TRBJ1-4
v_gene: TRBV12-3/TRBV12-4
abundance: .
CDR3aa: CASSLRWGRLFF
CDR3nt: TGTGCCAGCAGTTTGCGCTGGGGGAGACTGTTTTTT

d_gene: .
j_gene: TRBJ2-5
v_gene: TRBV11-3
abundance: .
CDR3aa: CASSLATDQETQYF
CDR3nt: TGTGCCAGCAGCTTAGCGACGGACCAAGAGACCCAGTACTTC

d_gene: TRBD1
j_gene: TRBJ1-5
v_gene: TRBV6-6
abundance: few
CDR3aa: CASRLDRGRYQPQHF
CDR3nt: TGTGCCAGCAGATTAGACAGGGGGCGCTATCAGCCCCAGCATTTT

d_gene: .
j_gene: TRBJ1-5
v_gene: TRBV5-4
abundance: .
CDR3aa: CASSLDGAVLSQHF
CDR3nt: TGTGCCAGCAGCTTGGATGGGGCGGTGTTATCCCAGCATTTT

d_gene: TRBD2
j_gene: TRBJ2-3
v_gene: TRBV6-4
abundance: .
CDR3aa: CASKSGGDTDTQYF
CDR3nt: TGTGCCAGCAAGAGCGGGGGTGACACAGATACGCAGTATTTT

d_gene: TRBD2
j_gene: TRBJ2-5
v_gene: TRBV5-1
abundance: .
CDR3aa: CASSSPGLGQETQYF
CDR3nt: TGCGCCAGCAGCTCCCCGGGACTAGGTCAAGAGACCCAGTACTTC

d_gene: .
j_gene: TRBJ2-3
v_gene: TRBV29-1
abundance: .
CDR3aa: CSVSWAYTQYF
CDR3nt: TGCAGCGTTTCCTGGGCATATACGCAGTATTTT

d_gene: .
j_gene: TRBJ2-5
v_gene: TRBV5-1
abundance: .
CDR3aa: CASSLELPTPETQYF
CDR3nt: TGCGCCAGCAGCTTGGAGTTACCTACCCCGGAGACCCAGTACTTC

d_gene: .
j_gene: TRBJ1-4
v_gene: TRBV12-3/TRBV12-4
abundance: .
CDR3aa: CASKRSLGEKLFF
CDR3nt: TGTGCCAGCAAACGCTCCCTCGGTGAAAAACTGTTTTTT

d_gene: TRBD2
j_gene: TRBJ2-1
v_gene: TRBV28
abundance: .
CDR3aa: CASSPPGLAGAEQFF
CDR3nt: TGTGCCAGCAGTCCCCCGGGGTTAGCGGGAGCTGAGCAGTTCTTC

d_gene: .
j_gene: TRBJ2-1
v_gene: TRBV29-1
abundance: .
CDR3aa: CSVRGGARSYNEQFF
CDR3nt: TGCAGCGTTCGGGGCGGAGCACGCTCCTACAATGAGCAGTTCTTC

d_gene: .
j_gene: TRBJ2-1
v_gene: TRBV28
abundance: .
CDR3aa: CASSLLNEQFF
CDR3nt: TGTGCCAGCAGTTTATTAAATGAGCAGTTCTTC